This T cell receptor (beta chain) is from a study of neurological immune-mediated disorders. Maryland, USA blood bank volunteers served as healthy controls. Stored at -80 C, 2 million PBMCs were the source of the unsorted libraries. Synthesis of cDNA was performed by 5'RACE using 10-nucleotide random UMIs. TCRdb processed the 5' RACE reads anew with MiXCR; each CDR3 protein has one entry. The data contain roughly 48,000 distinct CDR3 sequences, more than 20% of them singletons. Germline CDR1 reads DFQATT; CDR2 reads SNEGSKA (reference sequence). The CDR3 spans 13 residues. Study-level results: While HTLV-1-associated myelopathy showed the greatest TCR clonal expansion, multiple sclerosis showed the least, falling below healthy controls.

This clonotype was counted at least ten times. No antigen is known for it. The TCR was taken from a woman between 65 and 79 years old in good health. The sample was PBMCs. V gene TRBV20-1 combines with J gene TRBJ2-3; 11 bases are shared with TRBD2. As DNA, the CDR3 is TGCGAATTACTAGCGGGAGCGTTAAATACGCAGTATTTT. Protein: CELLAGALNTQYF.